This T cell receptor beta chain was recorded in a study of control samples from healthy donors and cancer patients. The repertoire was sequenced with immunoSEQ multiplex PCR; TCRdb's copy has only in-frame clones and lacks some. Among about 34,000 clones listed, about 88% were seen once. The germline gives CDR1 SGHRS, CDR2 YFSETQ. Deletions cut 1 base from V and 3 bases from J, with 10 bases between. This CDR3 region has 15 residues. What was sequenced was PBMCs. This sequence originates from a woman between 40 and 50 years old with lung cancer. This chain links TRBV5-1 with TRBJ1-4; D not certain. The CDR3 is CASSLNRQPNEKLFF. The CDR3 DNA follows: TGCGCCAGCAGCTTGAACCGGCAACCTAATGAAAAACTGTTTTTT.